The 29 T cell receptor beta chains below were found in one sample sequenced in a study of cytomegalovirus exposure and HLA in healthy donors. Only in-frame clones appear in the TCRdb table, and some are missing; sequencing was by immunoSEQ multiplex PCR. The table lists roughly 150,000 clones, around 84% of them singletons, with around 10% in the top ten. Source material: PBMCs. The receptors stem from a young man in good health and CMV-seropositive.

As to this clone: The same CDR3 can be traced to other DNA sequences in this sample. V gene TRBV5-1 combines with J gene TRBJ2-1; D gene unclear. The germline gives CDR1 SGHRS, CDR2 YFSETQ. V was trimmed by 0 bases and J by 3 bases, leaving 4 bases between them. CDR3 length: 13 residues. This CDR3 reads CASSLDGYNEQFF. The CDR3 region has the DNA TGCGCCAGCAGCTTGGACGGCTACAATGAGCAGTTCTTC.

To note about this clone: In the same sample, other DNA sequences code for this CDR3. The gene calls are TRBV6-5 and TRBJ1-2; D is perhaps TRBD1 (5 bases). The CDR3 consists of 14 residues. Germline V gene lookup returns CDR1 MNHEY and CDR2 SVGAGI. Trimming pared 2 bases from V and 2 bases from J, leaving 9 bases between. For the CDR3, the DNA is TGTGCCAGCAGTTACGACAGAAAGAACTATGGCTACACCTTC. Translated, it gives CASSYDRKNYGYTF.

The gene calls are TRBV7-8 and TRBJ2-7, with D perhaps matching TRBD1 (7 bases). Germline values: CDR1 SGHVS, CDR2 FQNEAQ. Trimming took off 6 bases at V and 2 bases at J, with 17 bases between the two ends. The CDR3 sequence is 15 residues long. CDR3 sequence reads: CASSSGGTETYEQYF. The DNA for the CDR3 is TGTGCCAGCAGTTCAGGGGGGACAGAGACCTACGAGCAGTACTTC.

This clone was found a few times. The chain links TRBV6-5 to TRBJ2-2, with TRBD2 matching 7 bases. Germline V gives CDR1 MNHEY, CDR2 SVGAGI. Trimming removed 5 bases from V and 5 bases from J; junction bases left unmatched: 2. The CDR3 has 13 residues. The CDR3 is CASSKRGTGELFF. The CDR3 nucleotides read TGTGCCAGCAGTAAGCGGGGAACCGGGGAGCTGTTTTTT.

V gene TRBV18 combines with J gene TRBJ2-7; a possible D gene is TRBD1 (6 bases). Trimming removed 2 bases from V and 3 bases from J, with 11 bases in between. This CDR3 spans 14 amino acids. The germline CDR1 and CDR2 sequences are KGHSH and LQKENI. The chain's CDR3 is CASSPALQGYEQYF. The CDR3, as DNA: TGTGCCAGCTCACCAGCTCTACAGGGCTACGAGCAGTACTTC. Complete variable domain (other parts from reference TRBV18 and TRBJ2-7): NAGVMQNPRHLVRRRGQEARLRCSPMKGHSHVYWYRQLPEEGLKFMVYLQKENIIDESGMPKERFSAEFPKEGPSILRIQQVVRGDSAAYFCASSPALQGYEQYFGPGTRLTVT.

The chain combines TRBV6-1 with TRBJ1-2, with a weak D call TRBD1 (5 bases). Germline-derived CDR1 and CDR2 are MNHNS and SASEGT. Trimming shortened V by 3 bases and J by 8 bases, and 10 bases separated the two germline ends. This CDR3 has 12 amino acids. The CDR3 bases are TGTGCCAGCAGTGACCAGACAGCCGGCTACACCTTC. Its translation: CASSDQTAGYTF.

V usage is TRBV6-1 and J usage is TRBJ1-5; TRBD1 agrees at 7 bases. The CDR3 spans 14 residues. With V trimmed by 4 bases and J by 2 bases, 2 bases remained unmatched. CDR1 is MNHNS and CDR2 is SASEGT in the germline V gene. The CDR3 protein is CASSGGQGNQPQHF. Written as DNA, the CDR3 is TGTGCCAGCAGTGGCGGACAGGGCAATCAGCCCCAGCATTTT.

A few counts support this clone. This chain uses TRBV27 with TRBJ2-7, with no clear D. CDR1 and CDR2 (germline): MNHEY, SMNVEV (reference sequence). This CDR3 region has 11 residues. The V end lost 1 base, the J end lost 5 bases, and 3 bases lay between the germline ends. CDR3 DNA sequence: TGTGCCAGCAGTTTATTCGACGAGCAGTACTTC. The encoded protein is CASSLFDEQYF.

This clone was found a few times. The gene calls are TRBV6-4 and TRBJ2-3, with 7 bases that match TRBD2. Germline CDR1 is MRHNA and CDR2 is SNTAGT. There are 14 residues in the CDR3. With 2 bases clipped from V and 3 bases from J, the junction kept 2 bases outside the gene matches. The CDR3: CASSDRGGTDTQYF. The CDR3, as DNA: TGTGCCAGCAGTGACAGGGGAGGGACAGATACGCAGTATTTT.

The V call is TRBV5-8, the J call TRBJ1-2, with TRBD1 matching over 7 bases. Germline CDR1 is SGHTS and CDR2 is YDEGEE. There are 14 residues in the CDR3. Trimming removed 4 bases from V and 2 bases from J; junction bases left unmatched: 5. This CDR3 reads CASSQRQGNYGYTF. DNA for the CDR3: TGTGCCAGCAGCCAAAGACAGGGAAACTATGGCTACACCTTC.

This clone came up once. The rearrangement uses TRBV29-1 and TRBJ1-4; D is uncertain. Germline loops: CDR1 SQVTM, CDR2 ANQGSEA. V was pared by 1 base and J by 6 bases, with 9 bases between. The length of the CDR3 is 13 residues. The CDR3, as DNA: TGCAGCGTTGAAGGTCCTTCGGATGAAAAACTGTTTTTT. This encodes CSVEGPSDEKLFF.

There are a few counts of this clone. The V gene is TRBV15, the J gene TRBJ2-2; a weak D match, TRBD2 (6 bases). Germline V gene data show CDR1 as LNHNV and CDR2 as YYDKDF (reference sequence). With 3 bases removed from V and 10 bases from J, the gap between germline ends came to 15 bases. The CDR3 spans 14 residues. CDR3 bases: TGTGCCACCAGCAGGGCTGCCGGGACTTTGGAGCTGTTTTTT. Translation: CATSRAAGTLELFF.

The chain is built from TRBV15 and TRBJ1-2; TRBD1 agrees at 11 bases. Germline values: CDR1 LNHNV, CDR2 YYDKDF (reference sequence). This CDR3 has 13 residues. V shed 7 bases and J 10 bases; nucleotides not matched to a gene: 8. CDR3 sequence: CATTGQGDLDYTF. CDR3 DNA: TGTGCCACCACGGGACAGGGGGACCTCGACTACACCTTC.

This clone was found a few times. CDR3 in DNA: TGTGCCAGCAGCCGGACAGGGTTCGGAGAGACCCAGTACTTC. Translating it yields CASSRTGFGETQYF. The chain links TRBV7-9 to TRBJ2-5, with TRBD1 matching 8 bases. CDR1 and CDR2 from the germline V gene are SEHNR and FQNEAQ (reference sequence). The CDR3 extends over 14 amino acids. Trimming at V came to 5 bases and at J to 4 bases, leaving 6 bases not matched to a gene.

The CDR3 DNA sequence: TGTGCCAGCAGCGTAATTAGCGGGAGGGCCGGCGGGGAGCTGTTTTTT. Amino acid sequence: CASSVISGRAGGELFF. V is TRBV9 and J is TRBJ2-2, with 11 bases fitting TRBD2. CDR1 is SGDLS, CDR2 YYNGEE, per germline. The J segment lost 7 bases and the V segment lost 1 base, leaving 6 bases of the junction unmatched. This CDR3 spans 16 amino acids.

The genes are TRBV29-1 and TRBJ1-1, with no clear D. This CDR3 contains 14 residues. V was shortened by 4 bases and J by 0 bases, with 12 bases between the two germline ends. The germline CDR1 and CDR2 sequences are SQVTM and ANQGSEA. The CDR3 DNA follows: TGCAGCGTTGGTCCAGGTCACATGAACACTGAAGCTTTCTTT. Its protein is CSVGPGHMNTEAFF.

As for this clone: The junction shows a germline mismatch at one end, possibly a read error. V gene TRBV7-7 combines with J gene TRBJ2-1, with 10 bases fitting TRBD2. CDR1 is SSHAT, CDR2 FNYEAQ, per germline (reference sequence). CDR3 length: 14 residues. The CDR3 reads CASSLSGRKDEQFF. CDR3 nucleotides: TGTGCTAGCAGTCTTAGCGGGAGGAAGGATGAGCAGTTCTTC. The full variable domain, rest sourced from reference TRBV7-7 and TRBJ2-1, is GAGVSQSPRYKVTKRGQDVTLRCDPISSHATLYWYQQALGQGPEFLTYFNYEAQPDKSGLPSDRFSAERPEGSISTLTIQRTEQRDSAMYRCASSLSGRKDEQFFGPGTRLTVL.

V usage is TRBV13 and J usage is TRBJ2-7; 8 bases line up with TRBD1. The ends lost 5 bases at V and 2 bases at J; junction bases unmatched: 5. CDR1 is PRHDT, CDR2 FYEKMQ, per germline (reference sequence). CDR3 length: 14 amino acids. The CDR3 bases are TGTGCCAGCAGCGCCGGACAGGGCGCCTACGAGCAGTACTTC. Its protein product is CASSAGQGAYEQYF.

The chain recombines TRBV30 with TRBJ2-7; D unclear. The ends were cut back, 4 bases at V and 2 bases at J, with 12 bases in the middle. The CDR3 consists of 13 residues. CDR1 GTSNPN and CDR2 SVGIG come from the germline V gene (reference sequence). The CDR3 DNA is TGTGCCTGGAATCGGTTCCTCGCCTACGAGCAGTACTTC. It yields the protein CAWNRFLAYEQYF.

The genes are TRBV25-1 and TRBJ2-2; D is possibly TRBD1 (6 bases). In germline, CDR1 is MGHDK, CDR2 SYGVNS. The germline V and J ends were trimmed by 7 bases and 1 base, with 7 bases remaining between them. The CDR3 totals 13 residues. CDR3 nucleotide sequence: TGTGCCAGCACCAGGGGGAACACCGGGGAGCTGTTTTTT. Translation gives CASTRGNTGELFF.

The rearrangement links TRBV5-4 to TRBJ2-7; 9 nucleotides align to TRBD1. The CDR3 extends over 13 amino acids. CDR1 is SGHNT, CDR2 YYREEE, per germline (reference sequence). Germline trimming cut 3 bases from V and 11 bases from J; bases unmatched to any gene: 9. The CDR3 region is CASSSGRDREEYF. The CDR3 nucleotides read TGTGCCAGCAGCTCGGGCCGGGACAGGGAAGAGTACTTC.

In DNA, the CDR3 is TGTGCCAGCAGCAAAGCGCTTTTATGGAGTCTCGGCGGCTACACCTTC. Residues: CASSKALLWSLGGYTF. The chain couples TRBV21-1 to TRBJ1-2. TRBV21-1 is a pseudogene segment. The CDR3 is 16 amino acids.

The sample holds one count of this clone. The genes are TRBV10-3 and TRBJ2-1; TRBD1 is a possible D gene (6 bases). CDR3 length: 14 amino acids. Germline V CDR1 and CDR2: ENHRY, SYGVKD. V shed 10 bases and J shed 5 bases, with 18 bases lying between them. The CDR3 DNA is TGTGCCAACGCCAGGGCAGGGGTTAACAATGAGCAGTTCTTC. It encodes CANARAGVNNEQFF.

The rearrangement joins TRBV9 to TRBJ1-3; 7 bases agree with TRBD1. V was pared by 0 bases and J by 2 bases, with 2 bases of the junction left unmatched. The germline V gene encodes CDR1 SGDLS and CDR2 YYNGEE. This CDR3 has 15 residues. The CDR3: CASSVEGAPGNTIYF. In nucleotides, the CDR3 is TGTGCCAGCAGCGTAGAGGGGGCGCCTGGAAACACCATATATTTT.

The V gene is TRBV30, the J gene TRBJ1-3; 8 bases agree with TRBD1. V shed 7 bases and J 9 bases; nucleotides not matched to a gene: 11. CDR3 length: 13 amino acids. CDR1 is GTSNPN, CDR2 SVGIG, per germline (reference sequence). CDR3 sequence (DNA): TGTGCCTCCCAGGACAGGGTTCATATCACCATATATTTT. It translates to CASQDRVHITIYF.

This chain joins TRBV7-9 and TRBJ1-2; D possibly corresponds to TRBD1 (6 bases). Trimming left V 5 bases short and J 0 bases short, with 16 bases between. Germline-derived CDR1 and CDR2 are SEHNR and FQNEAQ (reference sequence). This CDR3 is built from 16 residues. The CDR3 reads CASSPSGGWANYGYTF. The DNA of the CDR3 is TGTGCCAGCAGCCCTTCGGGGGGCTGGGCTAACTATGGCTACACCTTC.

The rearrangement joins TRBV9 to TRBJ2-1, with D maybe TRBD2 (5 bases). Germline assignment: CDR1 SGDLS and CDR2 YYNGEE. The V end lost 3 bases, the J end lost 8 bases, and 9 bases lay between the germline ends. The CDR3 has 12 residues. Here the CDR3 DNA reads TGTGCCAGCAGCGCTCCGAGGGATGAGCAGTTCTTC. It specifies CASSAPRDEQFF. Complete variable domain (other parts from reference TRBV9 and TRBJ2-1): DSGVTQTPKHLITATGQRVTLRCSPRSGDLSVYWYQQSLDQGLQFLIQYYNGEERAKGNILERFSAQQFPDLHSELNLSSLELGDSALYFCASSAPRDEQFFGPGTRLTVL.

The chain combines TRBV10-3 with TRBJ2-3; TRBD2 matches 12 bases. CDR3 length equals 17 residues. CDR1 is ENHRY and CDR2 is SYGVKD in the germline V gene. The V segment lost 4 bases and the J segment 2 bases; nucleotides outside the gene matches: 7. Here the CDR3 reads CAISGARTSGTTDTQYF. CDR3 DNA: TGTGCCATCAGTGGTGCTAGGACTAGCGGGACCACAGATACGCAGTATTTT.

CDR3 in amino acids: CASSLGRASYNEQFF. CDR3 in DNA: TGTGCCAGCAGTTTAGGGAGGGCCTCTTACAATGAGCAGTTCTTC. The chain recombines TRBV27 with TRBJ2-1, with 7 positions matching TRBD2. The CDR3 contains 15 residues. Germline CDR1 reads MNHEY; CDR2 reads SMNVEV (reference sequence). The J segment lost 4 bases and the V segment lost 2 bases, leaving 5 bases of the junction unmatched.